The sequence of this TCR beta chain was determined in a study of blood T cell repertoires in COVID-19. Libraries were prepared by immunoSEQ multiplex PCR; TCRdb keeps only in-frame clonotypes and omits some of them. The data contain about 200,000 clones, approximately 81% of them singletons. The specimen was peripheral blood. The sequence was collected from a woman aged 80 or over with acute or convalescent COVID-19.

Written as DNA, the CDR3 is TGTGCCAGCAGTCCCCTCCTGGCTCAGTTCTTC. Encoded protein: CASSPLLAQFF. This chain links TRBV12-3 or TRBV12-4 with TRBJ2-1; D is undetermined. Trimming stripped 5 bases from V and 13 bases from J, with 12 bases between. The CDR3 is 11 amino acids.